These T cell receptor beta chains were read from a single sample in a study of blood T cell repertoires in COVID-19. TCRdb's table, derived via immunoSEQ multiplex PCR, lists solely in-frame clones and lacks some. This table holds approximately 220,000 clones, around 86% found once. Source material: PBMCs or T cells enriched from blood (not recorded which). The receptors were gathered from a woman in her forties with acute COVID-19. Both conserved end residues are part of each CDR3. Each record gives: V gene, clone size, J gene, D gene, CDR3 protein, CDR3 DNA. D genes are given only for firm matches. The size of a clone is reported for some rows only, either as once, few or many, or as a class for expanded clones.

TRBV20-1	NA	TRBJ1-2	NA	CSAELAIGYTF	TGCAGTGCGGAGCTTGCTATTGGCTACACCTTC
TRBV19	NA	TRBJ2-1	TRBD2	CASSRDASGRAYEQFF	TGTGCCAGTAGTAGGGACGCTAGCGGGAGGGCCTATGAGCAGTTCTTC
TRBV7-8	NA	TRBJ1-5	NA	CASSLGLYNQPQHF	TGTGCCAGCAGCTTAGGACTGTACAATCAGCCCCAGCATTTT
TRBV29-1	NA	TRBJ1-6	NA	CSVSQGNNSPLHF	TGCAGCGTCTCTCAGGGGAACAATTCACCCCTCCACTTT
TRBV11-2	NA	TRBJ2-3	NA	CASSLVVRDTQYF	TGTGCCAGCAGCTTAGTTGTGCGGGATACGCAGTATTTT
TRBV7-8	NA	TRBJ1-5	NA	CASSLLGGAGNQPQHF	TGTGCCAGCAGCTTACTTGGGGGGGCCGGCAATCAGCCCCAGCATTTT
TRBV11-3	NA	TRBJ1-2	TRBD1	CASSLGQGLASHTF	TGTGCCAGCAGCTTAGGACAGGGGCTGGCCTCTCACACCTTC
TRBV23-1	NA	TRBJ2-7	TRBD1	CASTSGTGFYEQYF	TGCGCCAGCACTTCTGGGACAGGCTTCTACGAGCAGTACTTC
TRBV5-1	NA	TRBJ2-6	TRBD1	CASSRGQAHTGANVLTF	TGCGCCAGCAGCCGAGGACAGGCTCACACTGGGGCCAACGTCCTGACTTTC
TRBV5-1	NA	TRBJ1-1	NA	CASSNQGGSGTEAFF	TGCGCCAGCAGCAACCAGGGAGGTTCGGGGACTGAAGCTTTCTTT
TRBV5-5	NA	TRBJ2-2	NA	CASSLDSLNTGELFF	TGTGCCAGCAGCCTGGACAGTTTAAACACCGGGGAGCTGTTTTTT
TRBV28	NA	TRBJ2-5	TRBD2	CASTHRPGLAGGLQETQYF	TGTGCCAGCACTCATCGTCCGGGACTAGCGGGAGGACTCCAAGAGACCCAGTACTTC
TRBV7-9	NA	TRBJ2-3	NA	CASTTHPPGSTDTQYF	TGTGCCAGCACCACACACCCCCCGGGTTCCACAGATACGCAGTATTTT
TRBV11-3	NA	TRBJ2-7	NA	CASSLGGWGRSSSYEQYF	TGTGCCAGCAGCTTAGGAGGGTGGGGGCGGTCGAGCTCCTACGAGCAGTACTTC
TRBV29-1	NA	TRBJ2-7	TRBD1	CSVVGARQGNSYEQYF	TGCAGCGTTGTTGGGGCCCGACAGGGGAACTCCTACGAGCAGTACTTC
TRBV4-1	NA	TRBJ1-1	TRBD1	CASSSRQGRGEAFF	TGCGCCAGCAGCTCCCGACAGGGGAGGGGTGAAGCTTTCTTT
TRBV28	NA	TRBJ2-3	NA	CASSPPTGPDTQYF	TGTGCCAGCAGTCCCCCAACAGGCCCAGATACGCAGTATTTT
TRBV2	NA	TRBJ2-3	NA	CANTRSGTDTQYF	TGTGCCAACACTAGGAGTGGCACAGATACGCAGTATTTT
TRBV12-3/TRBV12-4	NA	TRBJ1-1	NA	CASTLRGNTEAFF	TGTGCCAGCACTCTCAGAGGAAACACTGAAGCTTTCTTT
TRBV2	few	TRBJ1-2	NA	CASSLDRQKTF	TGTGCCAGCAGTTTGGACAGACAGAAGACCTTC
TRBV5-1	NA	TRBJ2-4	NA	CASSLGGSGNIQYF	TGCGCCAGCAGCTTGGGAGGGTCGGGGAACATTCAGTACTTC
TRBV28	NA	TRBJ2-1	TRBD1	CASSSGQGYEQFF	TGTGCCAGCAGTTCAGGACAGGGCTATGAGCAGTTCTTC
TRBV2	NA	TRBJ2-3	TRBD2	CASSVGGSGSDTQYF	TGTGCCAGCAGTGTTGGCGGGAGCGGGTCAGATACGCAGTATTTT
TRBV5-5	NA	TRBJ1-3	TRBD1	CASRMGTVDTIYF	TGTGCCAGCAGAATGGGGACAGTAGACACCATATATTTT